The 8 T cell receptor beta chains below were found in one sample sequenced in a study of CD8 T cell repertoires and HIV-1 epitope variants. The protocol was immunoSEQ multiplex PCR, while the TCRdb copy is restricted to in-frame clones and leaves out a portion. This sample has 90,000 or so clones, with 74% found just once. The specimen was uncultured baseline CD8+ T cells from peripheral blood mononuclear cells (PBMCs). The receptors stem from a male donor with HIV.

The rearrangement links TRBV19 to TRBJ2-7; D might be TRBD1 (6 bases). Trimming cost V 3 bases and J 3 bases, with 12 bases left between them. Germline CDR1 is LNHDA and CDR2 is SQIVND (reference sequence). This CDR3 is 14 amino acids long. In DNA, the CDR3 is TGTGCCAGTAGTATCACAGGGTTCGGCTACGAGCAGTACTTC. Encoded protein: CASSITGFGYEQYF.

The table lists this clone with a count of one. The chain joins TRBV4-1 to TRBJ2-1; 9 nucleotides match TRBD1. The CDR3 sequence is 15 residues long. Per germline, CDR1 MGHRA and CDR2 YSYEKL. V trimming: 2 bases; J trimming: 5 bases; junction bases outside the gene matches: 4. CDR3 loop: CASSQRGQGHNEQFF. CDR3 in DNA: TGCGCCAGCAGCCAAAGGGGACAGGGACACAATGAGCAGTTCTTC.

This rearrangement joins TRBV28 to TRBJ1-2, with 8 nucleotides matching TRBD1. Germline V CDR1 and CDR2: MDHEN, SYDVKM. This CDR3 region has 16 residues. With V trimmed by 2 bases and J by 4 bases, 9 bases remained unmatched. The CDR3 DNA sequence: TGTGCCAGCAGTTTACGATTCAGGGGGCGCGGCTATGGCTACACCTTC. Its translation is CASSLRFRGRGYGYTF.

This chain links TRBV2 with TRBJ1-5; 10 nucleotides align to TRBD1. This CDR3 has 18 amino acids. CDR1 is SNHLY and CDR2 is FYNNEI in the germline V gene. V trimming: 6 bases; J trimming: 0 bases; junction bases outside the gene matches: 11. The CDR3 nucleotides read TGTGCCAGCAGGAAGGGTGCGGGACAGGGGAGTAGCAATCAGCCCCAGCATTTT. Protein: CASRKGAGQGSSNQPQHF.

The chain recombines TRBV7-8 with TRBJ2-7, with 8 positions matching TRBD2. V dropped 1 base and J dropped 2; count of bases not matched to a gene: 19. The CDR3 is 20 residues long. Germline assignment: CDR1 SGHVS and CDR2 FQNEAQ. The CDR3 protein is CASSLGKGRPPGLGTYEQYF. Here the CDR3 DNA reads TGTGCCAGCAGCTTAGGGAAGGGGCGACCCCCGGGACTAGGGACCTACGAGCAGTACTTC.

With respect to this clone: The sample has other DNA sequences that encode this CDR3 too. The rearrangement links TRBV27 to TRBJ1-2; unclear D gene. The CDR3 extends over 11 amino acids. With 5 bases removed from V and 0 bases from J, the gap between germline ends came to 1 base. Germline-derived CDR1 and CDR2 are MNHEY and SMNVEV (reference sequence). CDR3 nucleotide sequence: TGTGCCAGCAGTCCTAACTATGGCTACACCTTC. It translates to CASSPNYGYTF.

V usage is TRBV28 and J usage is TRBJ2-3, with D perhaps matching TRBD2 (6 bases). V was cut by 1 base and J by 7 bases, with 12 bases left in between. This CDR3 has 14 residues. From germline, CDR1 is MDHEN and CDR2 SYDVKM. The CDR3 protein is CASSLSEGGNTQYF. Written as DNA, the CDR3 is TGTGCCAGCAGTTTATCGGAAGGCGGGAATACGCAGTATTTT.

This clone was seen a handful of times. The chain employs TRBV5-1 and TRBJ2-7; TRBD2 matches 8 bases. CDR1 is SGHRS and CDR2 is YFSETQ in the germline V gene. CDR3 length equals 14 residues. After removal of 0 bases from V and 7 bases from J, the junction contained 6 bases not matched to a gene. The CDR3 sequence: CASSLGGGTSEQYF. The CDR3 DNA is TGCGCCAGCAGCTTGGGAGGGGGGACTAGTGAGCAGTACTTC.